The T cell receptor beta chain described here comes from a study of graft-versus-host responses after intestinal transplantation. The overall study: Among the recipients, all got anti-thymocyte globulin induction and then tacrolimus and steroids for around 3 years.

CDR3 length equals 14 residues. Germline V gene lookup returns CDR1 GTSNPN and CDR2 SVGIG (reference sequence). V dropped 5 bases and J dropped 2 bases, with 15 bases sitting between them. Measured with immunoSEQ multiplex PCR; TCRdb has only the in-frame clones, and not every one. The sample contains 4,500 or so clones, 29% of which appear only once. This clone was seen only a few times. Study-wide findings and caveats: Among recipient marrow samples, GvH clones were found; some appeared first in ileum or blood. High graft-versus-host to host-versus-graft clonal ratios were found in allografts of patients who had graft-donor T cell macrochimerism.

V gene TRBV30 combines with J gene TRBJ1-1; possibly TRBD1 for D (6 bases). The sequence came from a human patient who was an organ donor for intestinal transplantation. The sample was alloreactive CD4+ T cells from a mixed lymphocyte reaction culture, taken before transplantation. The subset is: CFSE-low proliferating T cells sorted from roughly six-day pre-transplant mixed lymphocyte reaction (GvH or HvG direction). The CDR3 DNA is TGTGCCTGGCTCGAACAGGGATTTAACACTGAAGCTTTCTTT. Translated: CAWLEQGFNTEAFF. Variable domain in full (rest from reference TRBV30 and TRBJ1-1): SQTIHQWPATLVQPVGSPLSLECTVEGTSNPNLYWYRQAAGRGLQLLFYSVGIGQISSEVPQNLSASRPQDRQFILSSKKLLLSDSGFYLCAWLEQGFNTEAFFGQGTRLTVV.